The 21 T cell receptor beta chains given below trace back to one sample, sequenced in a study of blood T cells in healthy people across ages. A sample-barcoded 5' primer and a J-beta primer mix were used in a second PCR of roughly 7 to 11 cycles. TCRdb called the 5' RACE reads again in MiXCR, with one record for every CDR3 protein. The sample carries some 710,000 distinct CDR3 sequences, approximately 22% recorded once. Input material: blood. All receptors derive from a man between 65 and 79 years old in good health.

Points on this clonotype: A read error may account for a junction end that differs from germline. This rearrangement joins TRBV6-1 to TRBJ2-1; 10 bases are a match to TRBD1. Gene TRBJ2-7 matches the end of the DNA better, so the J call may be wrong. The CDR3 extends over 15 amino acids. Per the germline V gene, CDR1 is MNHNS and CDR2 is SASEGT. This chain's CDR3 is CASSEATGGPYGQYF. In DNA, the CDR3 is TGTGCCAGCAGTGAAGCGACAGGGGGCCCCTACGGGCAGTACTTC.

This clonotype was detected a few times. V usage is TRBV20-1 and J usage is TRBJ1-2, with D unresolved. V was shortened by 3 bases and J by 7 bases, with 0 bases between the two germline ends. Germline V CDR1 and CDR2: DFQATT, SNEGSKA (reference sequence). The CDR3 loop spans 8 amino acids. As DNA, the CDR3 is TGCAGTGCTAGTGGCTACACCTTC. Encoded protein: CSASGYTF.

This clonotype occurred a few times. The V call is TRBV21-1, the J call TRBJ2-1; TRBD1 is the table's D call, not checked against the DNA. The DNA end lines up better with TRBJ2-7; the J call may be wrong. TRBV21-1 is a listed pseudogene. The CDR3 has 19 amino acids. The CDR3 DNA reads as TGTGCCAGCAGCACCTCAGGACAGGCTCCAAAAAAAATAAACTACGAGCAGTACGTC. It is translated as CASSTSGQAPKKINYEQYV.

This clonotype came up many times. V is TRBV10-3 and J is TRBJ2-1, with TRBD1 as a possible D gene (6 bases). CDR1 ENHRY and CDR2 SYGVKD come from the germline V gene. Trimming took off 3 bases at V and 11 bases at J, with 11 bases between the two ends. The CDR3 has 12 residues. The chain's CDR3 is CAISDAGQKQFF. The CDR3 DNA follows: TGTGCCATCAGTGACGCCGGACAGAAGCAGTTCTTC.

The chain couples TRBV28 to TRBJ1-5; TRBD1 might be the D (6 bases). V dropped 11 bases and J dropped 4 bases, with 12 bases sitting between them. The CDR3 runs to 12 residues. Germline V gives CDR1 MDHEN, CDR2 SYDVKM. The CDR3 nucleotides are TGTGCCGCCCAGGGGTTAAATCAGCCCCAGCATTTT. It specifies CAAQGLNQPQHF.

This clonotype turned up a few times. This chain uses TRBV15 with TRBJ2-3; D remains unclear. The CDR3 loop spans 14 amino acids. The germline V gene encodes CDR1 LNHNV and CDR2 YYDKDF (reference sequence). Trimming took 2 bases from V and 6 from J, leaving 12 bases between them. CDR3: CATSRMLTVDTQYF. CDR3 DNA sequence: TGTGCCACCAGCAGAATGCTAACAGTGGATACGCAGTATTTT.

The chain links TRBV27 to TRBJ2-7; the D gene is possibly TRBD1 (5 bases). Germline values: CDR1 MNHEY, CDR2 SMNVEV (reference sequence). Trimming removed 7 bases from V and 4 bases from J, with 17 bases in between. The CDR3 extends over 14 amino acids. CDR3 bases: TGTGCCAGCACCTCAAGGGGCAGGATGTACGAGCAGTACTTC. This codes for CASTSRGRMYEQYF.

The chain recombines TRBV19 with TRBJ1-1; D is perhaps TRBD1 (6 bases). CDR3 length: 16 amino acids. Trimming shortened V by 5 bases and J by 4 bases, and 20 bases separated the two germline ends. Germline assignment: CDR1 LNHDA and CDR2 SQIVND (reference sequence). The CDR3 DNA is TGTGCCAGTAGTTTTGGTCACCAGGGGAGATCCACTGAAGCTTTCTTT. Translated: CASSFGHQGRSTEAFF.

The chain has TRBV7-3 and TRBJ2-1, with TRBD2 matching 8 bases. The CDR3 contains 15 residues. The V segment lost 1 base and the J segment 4 bases; nucleotides outside the gene matches: 3. Per germline, CDR1 SGHTA and CDR2 FQGTGA. The CDR3 DNA reads TGTGCCAGCAGCTTAAGCGGGAGGCTTTACAATGAGCAGTTCTTC. This sequence encodes CASSLSGRLYNEQFF.

The J gene is TRBJ1-1, the V gene TRBV12-3 or TRBV12-4; a weak D match, TRBD1 (5 bases). CDR3 size: 17 residues. Trimming removed 5 bases from V and 0 bases from J, with 19 bases in between. Here the CDR3 reads CASSLTGQKLMNTEAFF. The CDR3 coding sequence is TGTGCCAGCAGTCTTACGGGGCAGAAGCTAATGAACACTGAAGCTTTCTTT.

The chain carries TRBV12-3 or TRBV12-4 and TRBJ1-6, with a tentative D call TRBD1 (6 bases). Trimming cost V 7 bases and J 9 bases, with 19 bases left between them. The CDR3 is made up of 15 amino acids. DNA for the CDR3: TGTGCCAGCACAAGAAACCAGGGGCCTACTTCACCCCTCCACTTT. It yields the protein CASTRNQGPTSPLHF.

The genes are TRBV28 and TRBJ2-5; 7 bases are a match to TRBD2. This CDR3 has 15 amino acids. V lost 3 bases to trimming and J lost 5 bases; unmatched junction nucleotides: 9. CDR1 and CDR2 (germline): MDHEN, SYDVKM. The CDR3 reads CASSFRAGEVETQYF. The CDR3 DNA follows: TGTGCCAGCAGTTTCAGGGCGGGAGAGGTTGAGACCCAGTACTTC.

This clonotype turned up a few times. The chain employs TRBV30 and TRBJ1-5, with D hard to call. This CDR3 region has 16 residues. Germline lookup yields CDR1 GTSNPN and CDR2 SVGIG (reference sequence). Trimming took off 0 bases at V and 0 bases at J, with 12 bases between the two ends. The CDR3 loop is CAWSVLGDFSNQPQHF. The DNA of the CDR3 is TGTGCCTGGAGTGTACTTGGGGATTTTAGCAATCAGCCCCAGCATTTT.

This clonotype showed up just a few times. The chain joins TRBV12-3 or TRBV12-4 to TRBJ2-4; D remains ambiguous. V lost 0 bases, J lost 4 bases, and 10 bases lay in between. The CDR3 totals 15 residues. The CDR3 region has the DNA TGTGCCAGCAGTTTAGCCCAGGACCGTAAAAACATTCAGTACTTC. It encodes CASSLAQDRKNIQYF.

The chain is built from TRBV10-3 and TRBJ2-3, with 9 bases identical to TRBD1. The CDR3 is 15 residues long. Looked up from germline, CDR1 is ENHRY and CDR2 is SYGVKD. The ends lost 7 bases at V and 2 bases at J; junction bases unmatched: 7. The CDR3 loop reads CAINPGQGATDTQYF. DNA for the CDR3: TGTGCCATCAACCCGGGACAGGGCGCCACAGATACGCAGTATTTT.

This clonotype was seen a few times. The chain is built from TRBV20-1 and TRBJ2-6, with D hard to call. Germline V gene lookup returns CDR1 DFQATT and CDR2 SNEGSKA (reference sequence). The V end was cut by 3 bases, the J end by 3 bases, with 3 bases between. The CDR3 loop spans 12 amino acids. CDR3 in amino acids: CSASLGANVLTF. The DNA of the CDR3 is TGCAGTGCTAGTCTTGGGGCCAACGTCCTGACTTTC.

This clonotype was seen a few times. The V gene is TRBV6-6, the J gene TRBJ2-5; 9 nucleotides align to TRBD1. The J call could be wrong; TRBJ2-1 is a better fit for the DNA end. Germline V lookup: CDR1 MNHNY, CDR2 SVGAGI (reference sequence). The CDR3 length is 14 residues. This CDR3 reads CASSPGQGRDEQFF. The CDR3 DNA reads TGTGCCAGCAGCCCCGGACAGGGGAGGGATGAGCAGTTCTTC.

This clonotype was seen only a few times. The chain links TRBV7-2 to TRBJ1-5; D is undetermined. Deletions cut 7 bases from V and 4 bases from J, with 11 bases between. This CDR3 region has 13 residues. Germline values: CDR1 SGHTA, CDR2 FQGNSA. CDR3 nucleotides: TGTGCCAGCACCACCGACTGGAATCAGCCCCAGCATTTT. Translating it yields CASTTDWNQPQHF. The full variable domain, rest sourced from reference TRBV7-2 and TRBJ1-5, is GAGVSQSPSNKVTEKGKDVELRCDPISGHTALYWYRQSLGQGLEFLIYFQGNSAPDKSGLPSDRFSAERTGGSVSTLTIQRTQQEDSAVYLCASTTDWNQPQHFGDGTRLSIL.

Turning to this clonotype: One end of the junction does not line up with germline, which may come from a read error. The rearrangement links TRBV6-5 to TRBJ2-5; D is uncertain. The J call may be mistaken, given a closer DNA end match to TRBJ2-1. The length of the CDR3 is 12 residues. The V gene's germline CDR1 is MNHEY and CDR2 SVGAGI. CDR3 loop: CASSLWVGEQFF. CDR3 nucleotides: TGCGCCAGCAGCCTCTGGGTTGGTGAGCAGTTCTTC.

This sequence joins TRBV7-3 and TRBJ2-6; D assignment may be TRBD1 or TRBD2 (5 bases each). Trimming removed 0 bases from V and 4 bases from J, with 7 bases in between. CDR1 is SGHTA and CDR2 is FQGTGA in the germline V gene. This CDR3 region has 15 residues. The CDR3 DNA reads as TGTGCCAGCAGCTTAACGGGGGTCGGGGCCAACGTCCTGACTTTC. It yields the protein CASSLTGVGANVLTF.

The chain joins TRBV20-1 to TRBJ2-4, with TRBD2 matching 11 bases. Trimming took 5 bases from V and 4 from J; bases not matched to a gene: 1. Per the germline V gene, CDR1 is DFQATT and CDR2 is SNEGSKA (reference sequence). The CDR3 is 13 residues long. CDR3 in DNA: TGCAGTGCTGGGACTAGCGGAAAAAACATTCAGTACTTC. This encodes CSAGTSGKNIQYF.